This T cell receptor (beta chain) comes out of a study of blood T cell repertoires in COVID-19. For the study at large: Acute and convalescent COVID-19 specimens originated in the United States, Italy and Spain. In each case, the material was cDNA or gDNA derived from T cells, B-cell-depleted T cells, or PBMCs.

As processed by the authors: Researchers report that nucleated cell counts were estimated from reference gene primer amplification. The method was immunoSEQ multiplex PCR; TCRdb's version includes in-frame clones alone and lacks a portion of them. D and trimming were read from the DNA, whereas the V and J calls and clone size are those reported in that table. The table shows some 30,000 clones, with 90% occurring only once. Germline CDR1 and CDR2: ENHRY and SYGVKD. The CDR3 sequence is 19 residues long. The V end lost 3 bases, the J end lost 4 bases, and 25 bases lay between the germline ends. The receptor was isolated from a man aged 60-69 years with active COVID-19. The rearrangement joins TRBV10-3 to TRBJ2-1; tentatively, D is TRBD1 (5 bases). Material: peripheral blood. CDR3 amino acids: CAISDGLGAGQLSYNEQFF. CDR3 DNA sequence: TGTGCCATCAGTGACGGCTTAGGGGCAGGGCAGTTATCTTACAATGAGCAGTTCTTC.